Sequencing of this T cell receptor beta chain was carried out in a study of cytomegalovirus exposure and HLA in healthy donors. Study results and caveats: There were some V segments, including TRBV6-2 and TRBV6-3, excluded as indistinguishable. Common viral pathogens (according to a later analysis) appeared linked to several of the most significant clusters.

Germline assignment: CDR1 SNHLY and CDR2 FYNNEI. The V end lost 6 bases, the J end lost 7 bases, and 14 bases lay between the germline ends. This CDR3 contains 13 residues. Of note for this clone: The antigen remains undetermined.

Use of 60 Vbeta and 13 Jbeta primers characterized the PCR. Data came from immunoSEQ multiplex PCR; TCRdb stores just in-frame clones and leaves some out. The sample contains approximately 190,000 clones, more than 65% of which appear only once. Sample: PBMCs. This clonotype was sampled from a middle-aged man in good health and CMV-seronegative. The chain uses TRBV2 and TRBJ2-3, with D possibly being TRBD1 (6 bases). The CDR3 sequence: CASRPLGANTQYF. CDR3 bases: TGTGCCAGCAGACCCTTGGGGGCAAATACGCAGTATTTT.